This T cell receptor (beta chain) comes out of a study of T cell responses to AZD1222 COVID-19 vaccine. Findings of the study overall: It should be noted that donors were predominantly white British and more often female, and clonal diversity was possibly underestimated.

Looked up from germline, CDR1 is MGHRA and CDR2 is YSYEKL. CDR3 length equals 14 residues. The ends lost 3 bases at V and 6 bases at J; junction bases unmatched: 3. To note about this clone: The target antigen is unknown.

TCRdb keeps only in-frame clones here, not all; method: immunoSEQ multiplex PCR. The sample consists of 140,000 or so clones, roughly 84% of them appearing once. The chain is built from TRBV4-1 and TRBJ1-4; TRBD1 matches at 8 bases. The sample consisted of peripheral blood, taken 28 days after the second AZD1222 dose. This sequence was found in an adult who received the AZD1222 COVID-19 vaccine. The chain's CDR3 is CASSHRGLDEKLFF. Here the CDR3 DNA reads TGCGCCAGCAGCCACAGGGGGCTTGATGAAAAACTGTTTTTT.